These 14 T cell receptor beta chains were all obtained from the same sample, sequenced in a study of T cells after posttransplantation cyclophosphamide. The method was immunoSEQ multiplex PCR; TCRdb's version includes in-frame clones alone and lacks a portion of them. Here the sample spans roughly 30,000 clones, about 91% being singletons. The naive gate required viable CD3+CD4+ or CD3+CD8+ cells with CCR7+CD45RA+CD45RO-CD95-CD27+CD28+ phenotype. Sequencing input: naive CD4+ T cells sorted from blood. All receptors come from a man between 25 and 39 years old in good health and a related stem cell transplant donor.

The V gene is TRBV4-2, the J gene TRBJ2-2, with 10 bases lining up with TRBD2. Trimming removed 6 bases from V and 2 bases from J; junction bases left unmatched: 6. CDR3 size: 16 residues. The V gene's germline CDR1 is LGHNA and CDR2 YNFKEQ. The CDR3 loop reads CASRAGTSANTGELFF. In DNA form, the CDR3 reads TGTGCCAGCAGGGCGGGGACTAGCGCCAACACCGGGGAGCTGTTTTTT.

This chain links TRBV2 with TRBJ2-5, with 7 bases fitting TRBD1. Germline V gene lookup returns CDR1 SNHLY and CDR2 FYNNEI. The V segment lost 7 bases and the J segment 3 bases; nucleotides outside the gene matches: 5. The CDR3 extends over 13 amino acids. In DNA form, the CDR3 reads TGTGCCAGCATTACGACAGGGAAAGAGACCCAGTACTTC. This translates into CASITTGKETQYF.

The chain employs TRBV9 and TRBJ2-3; maybe TRBD1 (5 bases). Germline V gene sequence: CDR1 SGDLS, CDR2 YYNGEE. Trimming left V 0 bases short and J 1 base short, with 9 bases between. The CDR3 runs to 15 residues. DNA for the CDR3: TGTGCCAGCAGCGTAGGGGTCAGGGGCACAGATACGCAGTATTTT. The encoded protein is CASSVGVRGTDTQYF.

The chain carries TRBV28 and TRBJ1-4; a possible D gene is TRBD1 (6 bases). V was pared by 4 bases and J by 13 bases, with 13 bases between. This CDR3 contains 12 residues. Germline-derived CDR1 and CDR2 are MDHEN and SYDVKM. CDR3 bases: TGTGCCAGCAGTTCTCTACGACAGGTACTGTTTTTT. It codes for CASSSLRQVLFF.

This clone was counted only a few times. As DNA, the CDR3 is TGCGCCAGCAGCTTGGGCGCAGGCTTGAACACTGAAGCTTTCTTT. This gives the protein CASSLGAGLNTEAFF. The V and J genes are TRBV5-1 and TRBJ1-1; D ambiguous. Germline values: CDR1 SGHRS, CDR2 YFSETQ. The CDR3 covers 15 residues. V was clipped by 0 bases and J by 0 bases, with 9 bases between them. The variable domain in full, with the rest retrieved from reference TRBV5-1 and TRBJ1-1, is KAGVTQTPRYLIKTRGQQVTLSCSPISGHRSVSWYQQTPGQGLQFLFEYFSETQRNKGNFPGRFSGRQFSNSRSEMNVSTLELGDSALYLCASSLGAGLNTEAFFGQGTRLTVV.

The J gene is TRBJ1-1, the V gene TRBV4-1; unclear D gene. In germline, CDR1 is MGHRA, CDR2 YSYEKL. This CDR3 is built from 17 residues. V gave up 0 bases and J gave up 0 bases, with 14 bases separating them. CDR3 protein: CASSQEVAGGMNTEAFF. DNA for the CDR3: TGCGCCAGCAGCCAAGAGGTGGCCGGAGGAATGAACACTGAAGCTTTCTTT.

The genes are TRBV6-5 and TRBJ1-2; D unresolved. Trimming stripped 6 bases from V and 6 bases from J, with 17 bases between. This CDR3 is 14 amino acids long. Germline V CDR1 and CDR2: MNHEY, SVGAGI. This CDR3 is CASSRSGSTHGYTF. The CDR3, as DNA: TGTGCCAGCAGCCGTTCGGGAAGTACCCATGGCTACACCTTC.

This chain links TRBV25-1 with TRBJ2-2; 8 nucleotides match TRBD2. The ends lost 8 bases at V and 5 bases at J; junction bases unmatched: 1. Germline V gives CDR1 MGHDK, CDR2 SYGVNS. This CDR3 is 12 amino acids long. The CDR3 DNA reads TGTGCCAGCCGGGGGGGAACCGGGGAGCTGTTTTTT. Its translation is CASRGGTGELFF.

The chain recombines TRBV5-4 with TRBJ2-1; 7 bases line up with TRBD1. The CDR3 extends over 14 amino acids. V gave up 0 bases and J gave up 6 bases; unmatched junction bases: 3. The V gene's germline CDR1 is SGHNT and CDR2 YYREEE (reference sequence). CDR3 amino acids: CASSLGQGRNEQFF. In DNA form, the CDR3 reads TGTGCCAGCAGCTTGGGACAGGGTCGCAATGAGCAGTTCTTC.

The rearrangement uses TRBV7-3 and TRBJ2-3; 9 bases match TRBD2. Trimming cost V 2 bases and J 5 bases; bases outside gene matches: 11. Germline assignment: CDR1 SGHTA and CDR2 FQGTGA. The CDR3 is made up of 17 amino acids. CDR3 amino acids: CASSLSPRGGAIDTQYF. CDR3 in DNA: TGTGCCAGCAGCTTATCCCCTCGCGGGGGGGCCATAGATACGCAGTATTTT.

The chain joins TRBV4-3 to TRBJ1-1; D is perhaps TRBD1 (5 bases). V lost 4 bases, J lost 7 bases, and 16 bases lay in between. Germline loops: CDR1 LGHNA, CDR2 YSLEER. This CDR3 has 14 residues. Here the CDR3 reads CASSRFSGLNEAFF. DNA of the CDR3: TGCGCCAGCAGCCGGTTTTCAGGGTTAAATGAAGCTTTCTTT.

This sequence joins TRBV15 and TRBJ1-4; TRBD1 matches at 8 bases. This CDR3 comprises 16 residues. The V segment lost 0 bases and the J segment 7 bases; nucleotides outside the gene matches: 7. Germline loops: CDR1 LNHNV, CDR2 YYDKDF (reference sequence). CDR3 bases: TGTGCCACCAGCAGAGATCGGACAGGGAGAACTGAAAAACTGTTTTTT. This encodes CATSRDRTGRTEKLFF.

The chain joins TRBV5-1 to TRBJ1-3; D possibly corresponds to TRBD1 (5 bases). The germline V and J ends were trimmed by 0 bases and 4 bases, with 8 bases remaining between them. Germline V CDR1 and CDR2: SGHRS, YFSETQ. The CDR3 contains 14 residues. The CDR3 coding sequence is TGCGCCAGCAGCTTGGAGGGGATCGGAAACACCATATATTTT. Protein: CASSLEGIGNTIYF.

J is TRBJ1-1 and V is TRBV15; D is unresolved. V was clipped by 2 bases and J by 5 bases, with 15 bases between them. This CDR3 spans 15 amino acids. The V gene's germline CDR1 is LNHNV and CDR2 YYDKDF (reference sequence). This CDR3 is CATSRPGSGGTEAFF. CDR3 nucleotide sequence: TGTGCCACCAGCAGACCGGGATCGGGTGGGACTGAAGCTTTCTTT.